This TCR beta chain was captured in a study of blood T cell repertoires in COVID-19. V shed 2 bases and J shed 5 bases, with 12 bases lying between them. Germline V gene lookup returns CDR1 MNHEY and CDR2 SVGAGI. The CDR3 extends over 14 amino acids. TCRdb keeps only in-frame clones here, not all; method: immunoSEQ multiplex PCR. Altogether 130,000 to 150,000 clones are present, about nine tenths being singletons, with the ten largest covering about 10%. This sequence joins TRBV6-5 and TRBJ1-1; a weak D match, TRBD1 (5 bases). The material sequenced was peripheral blood. The clonotype was recovered from a man aged 45 to 65 with active or convalescent COVID-19. CDR3 nucleotide sequence: TGTGCCAGCAGTTACGGAGGGGCGAAGACTGAAGCTTTCTTT. Translation gives CASSYGGAKTEAFF.